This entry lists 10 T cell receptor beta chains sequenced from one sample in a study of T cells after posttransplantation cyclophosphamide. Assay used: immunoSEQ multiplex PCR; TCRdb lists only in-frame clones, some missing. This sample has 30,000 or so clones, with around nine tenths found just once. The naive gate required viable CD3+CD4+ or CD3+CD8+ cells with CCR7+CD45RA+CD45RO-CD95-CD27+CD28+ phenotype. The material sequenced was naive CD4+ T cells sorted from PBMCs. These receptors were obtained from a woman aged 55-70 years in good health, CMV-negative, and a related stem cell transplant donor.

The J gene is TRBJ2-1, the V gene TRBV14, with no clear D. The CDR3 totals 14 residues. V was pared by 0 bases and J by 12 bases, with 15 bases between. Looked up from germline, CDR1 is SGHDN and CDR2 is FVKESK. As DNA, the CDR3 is TGTGCCAGCAGCCAAGATCTCCCCAACCAGTCGCAGTTCTTC. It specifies CASSQDLPNQSQFF.

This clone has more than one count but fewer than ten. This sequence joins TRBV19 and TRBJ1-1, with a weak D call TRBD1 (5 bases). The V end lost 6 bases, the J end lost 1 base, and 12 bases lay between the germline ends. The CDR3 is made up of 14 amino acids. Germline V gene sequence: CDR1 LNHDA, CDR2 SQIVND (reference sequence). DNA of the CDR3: TGTGCCAGTAGGGAACAGGAGCGGAACACTGAAGCTTTCTTT. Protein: CASREQERNTEAFF.

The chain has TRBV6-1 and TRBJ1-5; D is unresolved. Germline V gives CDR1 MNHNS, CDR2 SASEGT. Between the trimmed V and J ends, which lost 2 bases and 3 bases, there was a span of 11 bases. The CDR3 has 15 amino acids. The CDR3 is CASSEQTVINQPQHF. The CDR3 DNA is TGTGCCAGCAGTGAACAAACAGTGATCAATCAGCCCCAGCATTTT.

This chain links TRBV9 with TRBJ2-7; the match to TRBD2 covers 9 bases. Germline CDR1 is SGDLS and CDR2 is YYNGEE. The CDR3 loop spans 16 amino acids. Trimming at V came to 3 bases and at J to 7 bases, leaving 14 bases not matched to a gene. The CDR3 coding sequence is TGTGCCAGCAGCGCCTTCGGGACTAGCTCGTTTCGGGAGCAGTACTTC. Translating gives CASSAFGTSSFREQYF.

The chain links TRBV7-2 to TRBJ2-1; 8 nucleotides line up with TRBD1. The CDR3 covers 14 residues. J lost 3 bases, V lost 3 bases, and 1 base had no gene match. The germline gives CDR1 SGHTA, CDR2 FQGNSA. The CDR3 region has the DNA TGTGCCAGCAGCTTTACAGGGGGCTACAATGAGCAGTTCTTC. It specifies CASSFTGGYNEQFF.

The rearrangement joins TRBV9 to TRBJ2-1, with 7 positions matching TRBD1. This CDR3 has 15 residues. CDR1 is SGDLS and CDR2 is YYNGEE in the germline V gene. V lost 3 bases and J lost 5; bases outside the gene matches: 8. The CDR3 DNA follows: TGTGCCAGCAGCGCAGTAGGGGACAGAGACAATGAGCAGTTCTTC. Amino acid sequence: CASSAVGDRDNEQFF.

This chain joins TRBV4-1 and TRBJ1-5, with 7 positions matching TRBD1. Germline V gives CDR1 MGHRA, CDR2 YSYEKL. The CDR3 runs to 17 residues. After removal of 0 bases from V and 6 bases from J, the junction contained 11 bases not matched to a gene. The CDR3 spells CASSQEGAGGRGQPQHF. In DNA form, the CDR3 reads TGCGCCAGCAGCCAAGAGGGGGCAGGGGGACGTGGTCAGCCCCAGCATTTT.

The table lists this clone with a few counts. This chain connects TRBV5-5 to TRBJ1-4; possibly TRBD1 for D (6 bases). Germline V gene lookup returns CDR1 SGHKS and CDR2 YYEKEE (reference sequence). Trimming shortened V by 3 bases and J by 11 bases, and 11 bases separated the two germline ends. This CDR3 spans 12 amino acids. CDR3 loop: CASSSRTAKLFF. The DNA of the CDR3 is TGTGCCAGCAGCTCCCGGACAGCCAAACTGTTTTTT.

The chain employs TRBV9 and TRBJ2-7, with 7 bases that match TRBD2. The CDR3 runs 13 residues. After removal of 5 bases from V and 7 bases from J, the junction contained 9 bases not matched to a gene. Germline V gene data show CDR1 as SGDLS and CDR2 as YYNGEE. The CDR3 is CASRGGLRGEQYF. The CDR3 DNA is TGTGCCAGCAGGGGCGGATTGCGGGGGGAGCAGTACTTC.

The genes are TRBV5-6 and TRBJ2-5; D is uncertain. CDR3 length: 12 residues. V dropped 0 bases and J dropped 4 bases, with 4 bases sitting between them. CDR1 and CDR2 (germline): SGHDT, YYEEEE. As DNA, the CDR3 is TGTGCCAGCAGCTTGGCCTCAGAGACCCAGTACTTC. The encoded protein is CASSLASETQYF. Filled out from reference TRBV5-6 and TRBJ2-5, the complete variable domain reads DAGVTQSPTHLIKTRGQQVTLRCSPKSGHDTVSWYQQALGQGPQFIFQYYEEEERQRGNFPDRFSGHQFPNYSSELNVNALLLGDSALYLCASSLASETQYFGPGTRLLVL.